The 9 T cell receptor beta chains listed next were all sequenced from one sample in a study of CD8 T cells in Susac syndrome (dated by TCRdb to the late 2010s). The library was produced with the immunoSEQ multiplex PCR assay. RNA was extracted with the RNeasy kit and roughly 0.45 to 1 ug was reverse transcribed using random hexamers. Using fastp trimming at Q25 and MiXCR clonotype assembly, TCRdb reanalyzed the public sequencing data and kept in-frame beta chains. One record per CDR3 amino acid sequence lists the most common genes and DNA. The sample table records about 47,000 distinct CDR3 sequences; more than 85% of these occur just once. The ten largest clonotypes hold around 0.4% of the sample. Material for sequencing was CD8+ T cells from PBMCs. The receptor set was obtained from a human donor in good health.

The CDR3 DNA sequence: TGTGCCAGCAGTTACTCGACACTAGCGGACACCTACGAGCAGTACTTC. Residues: CASSYSTLADTYEQYF. The chain employs TRBV6-5 and TRBJ2-7, with 8 positions matching TRBD2. This CDR3 is built from 16 residues. Germline V CDR1 and CDR2: MNHEY, SVGAGI. V lost 0 bases to trimming and J lost 2 bases; unmatched junction nucleotides: 6.

This clonotype was recorded only once. The chain carries TRBV7-9 and TRBJ2-5; D call uncertain. V was cut by 7 bases and J by 3 bases, with 15 bases left in between. This CDR3 is 14 amino acids long. Germline CDR1 reads SEHNR; CDR2 reads FQNEAQ (reference sequence). CDR3 DNA: TGTGCCAGCATGACTGGACCCCGAGAAGAGACCCAGTACTTC. This gives the protein CASMTGPREETQYF. The full variable domain, completed using reference TRBV7-9 and TRBJ2-5, is DTGVSQNPRHKITKRGQNVTFRCDPISEHNRLYWYRQTLGQGPEFLTYFQNEAQLEKSRLLSDRFSAERPKGSFSTLEIQRTEQGDSAMYLCASMTGPREETQYFGPGTRLLVL.

Concerning this clonotype itself: At one end, the junction sequence differs from germline, possibly due to a read error. The J gene is TRBJ2-7, the V gene TRBV6-2 or TRBV6-3, with D possibly being TRBD2 (6 bases). In germline, CDR1 is MNHEY, CDR2 SVGEGT. CDR3 length: 15 amino acids. The CDR3 spells CASSYSSLANYEQHF. The CDR3 DNA reads as TGTGCCAGCAGTTACTCGTCCCTAGCGAACTACGAGCAGCACTTC.

Here the CDR3 reads CSAAQVRGDTQYF. For the CDR3, the DNA is TGCAGTGCCGCTCAAGTTCGAGGGGATACGCAGTATTTT. This chain joins TRBV20-1 and TRBJ2-3, with D perhaps matching TRBD2 (5 bases). Trimming cost V 6 bases and J 6 bases, with 16 bases left between them. CDR1 is DFQATT, CDR2 SNEGSKA, per germline (reference sequence). The CDR3 is 13 amino acids.

The J gene is TRBJ2-1, the V gene TRBV10-2; no definite D call. Germline V gene lookup returns CDR1 WSHSY and CDR2 SAAADI. Trimming cost V 4 bases and J 8 bases, with 9 bases left between them. The CDR3 extends over 12 amino acids. The CDR3 DNA follows: TGCGCCAGCAGTGCAGCCCCGGATGAGCAGTTCTTC. This encodes CASSAAPDEQFF.

This chain connects TRBV6-1 to TRBJ2-2, with 7 bases that match TRBD1. The ends lost 7 bases at V and 5 bases at J; junction bases unmatched: 13. From germline, CDR1 is MNHNS and CDR2 SASEGT. The CDR3 contains 16 residues. The CDR3 loop is CASTPRDSFNTGELFF. Written as DNA, the CDR3 is TGTGCCAGCACCCCCCGGGACAGCTTTAATACCGGGGAGCTGTTTTTT.

The rearrangement links TRBV11-3 to TRBJ2-1; maybe TRBD1 (5 bases). V lost 3 bases, J lost 5 bases, and 8 bases lay in between. The CDR3 has 13 amino acids. Germline V gene lookup returns CDR1 SGHNT and CDR2 YENEEA. This chain's CDR3 is CASSFGRDNEQFF. The CDR3 DNA reads TGTGCCAGCAGCTTCGGCAGGGACAATGAGCAGTTCTTC.

The chain employs TRBV6-1 and TRBJ2-1; D possibly corresponds to TRBD2 (5 bases). The CDR3 covers 17 residues. The ends were cut back, 6 bases at V and 5 bases at J, with 23 bases in the middle. The germline CDR1 and CDR2 sequences are MNHNS and SASEGT. The CDR3 loop reads CASRPSLGRGPNNEQFF. The CDR3 DNA is TGTGCCAGCAGACCATCTCTCGGCCGAGGGCCGAACAATGAGCAGTTCTTC.

The sample holds one count of this clonotype. The chain combines TRBV5-1 with TRBJ2-1; 9 bases are a match to TRBD1. V lost 7 bases, J lost 8 bases, and 10 bases stayed unmatched. There are 14 residues in the CDR3. Germline assignment: CDR1 SGHRS and CDR2 YFSETQ. The CDR3 loop reads CASERGQGSYEQFF. In DNA form, the CDR3 reads TGCGCCAGCGAACGAGGACAGGGGTCCTATGAGCAGTTCTTC.